The sequence of this T cell receptor beta chain was determined in a study of cytomegalovirus exposure and HLA in healthy donors. Background on the study: HLA-typed donors were the source of approximately 80 million unique TCRs, which an early data release held.

A note on this clone: The antigen is undetermined.

Findings of the study overall: A later examination showed that TCR association rates differed by HLA locus, with DRB1 most and HLA-C fewest. Data from an earlier analysis indicated that most TCR beta V segments were productive either about 90% or about 30% of the time.

PCR amplification relied on 60 Vbeta primers (plus 13 Jbeta primers). Assay: immunoSEQ multiplex PCR; the TCRdb copy retains only in-frame clones and omits some. In the table there are 130,000 or so clones, over 60% of which are singletons. The clonotype comes from a female donor in good health and CMV-seronegative. The sequenced sample consisted of PBMCs.

CDR3 sequence (DNA): TGTGCCAGCAGCCAAGATTTAACCCGGGGGGTATACGAGCAGTACTTC. Its protein product is CASSQDLTRGVYEQYF. The chain combines TRBV4-2 with TRBJ2-7; TRBD2 matches at 7 bases. V lost 0 bases to trimming and J lost 4 bases; unmatched junction nucleotides: 9. The CDR3 extends over 16 amino acids. Germline V gives CDR1 LGHNA, CDR2 YNFKEQ.